This note documents a single T cell receptor beta chain sequence. Its antigen is as yet unknown. The record originates from a study of OX40 agonist ivuxolimab in advanced cancers. Broader study findings: Researchers report that CD8+ T cells had, on average, more expanded clones than CD4+. The study observed clonal expansion of CD4+ and CD8+ blood T cells by week 6 at 0.1 to 3.0 mg/kg.

The germline V gene has CDR1 LGHNA and CDR2 YNFKEQ. The CDR3 has 15 amino acids. Deletions cut 4 bases from V and 0 bases from J, with 13 bases between. Anyone with autoimmune disease history or systemic immunosuppression was excluded. The investigators sampled blood at baseline, at cycle 4 day 1, and at cycle 7 day 1. The protocol was immunoSEQ multiplex PCR, while the TCRdb copy is restricted to in-frame clones and leaves out a portion. The sample has roughly 80,000 clones, approximately 86% seen once. The clonotype comes from an adult with an advanced solid tumor such as melanoma, head and neck, liver or kidney cancer. J is TRBJ2-7 and V is TRBV4-2; the D is unclear. The sample in question was CD4+ or CD8+ T cells sorted from blood, obtained in a trial of the OX40 agonist ivuxolimab. The CDR3 sequence is CASSPSTVSSYEQYF. The CDR3 DNA sequence: TGTGCCAGCAGCCCATCCACAGTAAGCTCCTACGAGCAGTACTTC.